One sample yielded the 8 T cell receptor beta chains listed below, sequenced in a study of CD8+CD57+ T cells in acquired aplastic anemia. All sequencing subjects had displayed CD8+CD57+ cell expansion on flow cytometry. Genomic DNA constituted the template upon which TCR beta VDJ and CDR3 profiling was performed. TCRdb recomputed calls from the reads with MiXCR, one row per CDR3 protein. In the table there are about 180,000 distinct CDR3 sequences, less than 60% of which are singletons. Sequenced input: sorted CD4+, CD8+, or CD8+CD57+ T cells (not recorded which) from PBMCs. The receptors shown here come from a human donor with aplastic anemia.

This clonotype appeared a single time. The gene calls are TRBV10-3 and TRBJ1-3; tentative D call: TRBD1 (6 bases). This CDR3 is 14 amino acids long. V was cut by 10 bases and J by 0 bases, with 13 bases left in between. Germline assignment: CDR1 ENHRY and CDR2 SYGVKD. CDR3 nucleotide sequence: TGTGCCAGTATGATCAGGGGCTCTGGAAACACCATATATTTT. Its protein product is CASMIRGSGNTIYF.

In its sample, this clonotype was seen a few times. The J gene is TRBJ2-2, the V gene TRBV3-1; D perhaps matches TRBD2 (5 bases). Trimming pared 6 bases from V and 8 bases from J, leaving 22 bases between. Germline assignment: CDR1 LGHDT and CDR2 YNNKEL (reference sequence). This CDR3 region has 16 residues. The CDR3 DNA is TGTGCCAGCAGTCAAACGACTAACGCTGGGATAGGGGAGCTGTTTTTT. It is translated as CASSQTTNAGIGELFF.

This chain connects TRBV24-1 to TRBJ1-5; D is undetermined. CDR1 and CDR2 (germline): KGHDR, SFDVKD. This CDR3 contains 13 residues. V lost 9 bases, J lost 3 bases, and 11 bases lay in between. CDR3 in amino acids: CATSEGINQPQHF. The CDR3, as DNA: TGTGCCACCTCGGAAGGGATCAATCAGCCCCAGCATTTT.

J is TRBJ1-2 and V is TRBV10-3, with TRBD1 matching 7 bases. Trimming removed 6 bases from V and 7 bases from J; junction bases left unmatched: 8. This CDR3 is 13 amino acids long. Germline V gives CDR1 ENHRY, CDR2 SYGVKD. CDR3 coding DNA: TGTGCCATCAGGGGTACAGGGGCTTCTGGCTACACCTTC. Amino acid sequence: CAIRGTGASGYTF.

The chain is built from TRBV10-2 and TRBJ2-1; tentatively, D is TRBD1 (5 bases). The V gene lost 3 bases and the J gene lost 8 bases, with 11 bases spanning the gap. The length of the CDR3 is 13 residues. Germline-derived CDR1 and CDR2 are WSHSY and SAAADI. CDR3 protein: CASSESGNDEQFF. The CDR3 DNA sequence: TGCGCCAGCAGTGAATCAGGGAACGATGAGCAGTTCTTC.

The CDR3 sequence: CSVEVGLNTEAFF. In DNA, the CDR3 is TGCAGCGTTGAGGTAGGGCTGAACACTGAAGCTTTCTTT. V is TRBV29-1 and J is TRBJ1-1, with D hard to call. Germline V gene lookup returns CDR1 SQVTM and CDR2 ANQGSEA. Deletions cut 3 bases from V and 0 bases from J, with 8 bases between. The CDR3 contains 13 residues.

V usage is TRBV20-1 and J usage is TRBJ1-6; possible D gene TRBD1, 5 bases. V was cut by 5 bases and J by 9 bases, with 17 bases left in between. From germline, CDR1 is DFQATT and CDR2 SNEGSKA (reference sequence). This CDR3 is 14 amino acids long. CDR3 bases: TGCAGTGCTCCATTTGGGCAGGGTTTTTCACCCCTCCACTTT. It codes for CSAPFGQGFSPLHF.

This clonotype was counted at least ten times. This rearrangement joins TRBV6-6 to TRBJ1-2; 7 positions match TRBD1. The CDR3 contains 14 residues. V lost 0 bases to trimming and J lost 8 bases; unmatched junction nucleotides: 6. Germline V gene lookup returns CDR1 MNHNY and CDR2 SVGAGI (reference sequence). CDR3 protein: CASSYSRDSSGYTF. For the CDR3, the DNA is TGTGCCAGCAGTTACTCACGGGACAGTTCCGGCTACACCTTC.